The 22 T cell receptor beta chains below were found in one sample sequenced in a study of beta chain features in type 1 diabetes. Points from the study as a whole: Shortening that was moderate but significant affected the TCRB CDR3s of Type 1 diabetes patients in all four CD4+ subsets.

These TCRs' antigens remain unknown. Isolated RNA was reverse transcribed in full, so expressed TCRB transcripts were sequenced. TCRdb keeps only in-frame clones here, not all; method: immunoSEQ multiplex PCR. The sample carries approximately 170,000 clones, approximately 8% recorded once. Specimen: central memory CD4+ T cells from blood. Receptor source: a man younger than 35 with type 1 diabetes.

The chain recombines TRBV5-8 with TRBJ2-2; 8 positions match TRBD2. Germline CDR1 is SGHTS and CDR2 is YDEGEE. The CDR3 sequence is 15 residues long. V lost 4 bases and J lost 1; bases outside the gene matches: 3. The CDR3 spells CASSGLAGNTGELFF. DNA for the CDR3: TGTGCCAGCAGCGGCCTAGCGGGGAACACCGGGGAGCTGTTTTTT.

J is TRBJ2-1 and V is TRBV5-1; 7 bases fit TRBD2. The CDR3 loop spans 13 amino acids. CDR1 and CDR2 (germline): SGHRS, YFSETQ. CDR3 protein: CASGTTGNNEQFF. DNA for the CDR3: TGCGCATCCGGGACTACCGGAAACAATGAGCAGTTCTTC. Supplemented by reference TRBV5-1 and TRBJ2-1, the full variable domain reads KAGVTQTPRYLIKTRGQQVTLSCSPISGHRSVSWYQQTPGQGLQFLFEYFSETQRNKGNFPGRFSGRQFSNSRSEMNVSTLELGDSALYLCASGTTGNNEQFFGPGTRLTVL.

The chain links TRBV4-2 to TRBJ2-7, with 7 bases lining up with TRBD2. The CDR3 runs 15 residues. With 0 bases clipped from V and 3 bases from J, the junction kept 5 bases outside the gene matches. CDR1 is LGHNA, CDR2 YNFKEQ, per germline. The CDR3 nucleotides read TGTGCCAGCAGCCAAGATCCTAGCGGTTACTACGAGCAGTACTTC. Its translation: CASSQDPSGYYEQYF.

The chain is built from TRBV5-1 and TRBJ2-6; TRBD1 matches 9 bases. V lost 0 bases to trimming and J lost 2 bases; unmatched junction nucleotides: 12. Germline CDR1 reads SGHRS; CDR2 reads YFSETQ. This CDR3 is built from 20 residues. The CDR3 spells CASSLGFSAGTGTGANVLTF. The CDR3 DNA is TGCGCCAGCAGCTTGGGATTTAGCGCCGGGACAGGGACTGGGGCCAACGTCCTGACTTTC.

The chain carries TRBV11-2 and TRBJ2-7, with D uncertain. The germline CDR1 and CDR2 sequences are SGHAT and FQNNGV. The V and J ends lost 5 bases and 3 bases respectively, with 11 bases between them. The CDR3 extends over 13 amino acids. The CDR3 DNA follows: TGTGCCAGCAGCGTAGCTTGGCACTACGAGCAGTACTTC. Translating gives CASSVAWHYEQYF.

The DNA for the CDR3 is TGCAGCGTGCTCCGCGACTCCCTGCGCTACACCTTC. Residues: CSVLRDSLRYTF. V and J are TRBV29-1 and TRBJ1-2; D call uncertain. The CDR3 totals 12 residues. With 6 bases removed from V and 9 bases from J, the gap between germline ends came to 17 bases. Looked up from germline, CDR1 is SQVTM and CDR2 is ANQGSEA.

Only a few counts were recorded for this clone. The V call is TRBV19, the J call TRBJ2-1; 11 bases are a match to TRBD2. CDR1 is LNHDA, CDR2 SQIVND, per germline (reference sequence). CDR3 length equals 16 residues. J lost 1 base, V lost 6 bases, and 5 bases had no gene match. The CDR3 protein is CASSRTSGGSYNEQFF. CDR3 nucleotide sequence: TGTGCCAGTAGCAGAACTAGCGGGGGTTCCTACAATGAGCAGTTCTTC.

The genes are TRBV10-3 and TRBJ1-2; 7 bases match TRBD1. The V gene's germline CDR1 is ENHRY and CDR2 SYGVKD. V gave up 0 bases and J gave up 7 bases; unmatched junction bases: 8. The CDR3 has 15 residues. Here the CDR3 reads CAISESDRPEIGYTF. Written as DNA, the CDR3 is TGTGCCATCAGTGAGTCGGACAGGCCTGAAATTGGCTACACCTTC.

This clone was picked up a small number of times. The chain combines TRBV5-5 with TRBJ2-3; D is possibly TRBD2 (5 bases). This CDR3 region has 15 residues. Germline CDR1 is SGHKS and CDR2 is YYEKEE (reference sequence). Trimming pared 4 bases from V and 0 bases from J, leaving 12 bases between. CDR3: CASSDGRTSTDTQYF. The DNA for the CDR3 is TGTGCCAGCAGCGATGGACGGACTAGCACAGATACGCAGTATTTT.

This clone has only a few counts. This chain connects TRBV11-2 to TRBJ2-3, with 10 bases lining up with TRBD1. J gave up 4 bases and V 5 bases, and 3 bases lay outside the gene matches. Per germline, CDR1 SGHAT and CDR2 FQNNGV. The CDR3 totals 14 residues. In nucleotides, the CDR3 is TGTGCCAGCAGCCAGACAGGGGGCGCAGATACGCAGTATTTT. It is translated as CASSQTGGADTQYF. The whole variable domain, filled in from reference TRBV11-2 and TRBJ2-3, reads EAGVAQSPRYKIIEKRQSVAFWCNPISGHATLYWYQQILGQGPKLLIQFQNNGVVDDSQLPKDRFSAERLKGVDSTLKIQPAKLEDSAVYLCASSQTGGADTQYFGPGTRLTVL.

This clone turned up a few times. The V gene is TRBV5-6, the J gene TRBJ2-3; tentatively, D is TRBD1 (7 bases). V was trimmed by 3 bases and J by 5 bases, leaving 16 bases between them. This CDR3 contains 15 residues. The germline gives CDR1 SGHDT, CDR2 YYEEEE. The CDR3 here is CASSYDPGGGDTQYF. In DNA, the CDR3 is TGTGCCAGCAGCTACGACCCAGGGGGAGGAGATACGCAGTATTTT.

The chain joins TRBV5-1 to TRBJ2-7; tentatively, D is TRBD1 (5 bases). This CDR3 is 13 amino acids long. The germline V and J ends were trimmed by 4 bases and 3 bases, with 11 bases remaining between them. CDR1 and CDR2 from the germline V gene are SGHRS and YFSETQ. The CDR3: CASSLRQSYEQYF. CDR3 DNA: TGCGCCAGCAGCCTCCGACAGAGCTACGAGCAGTACTTC.

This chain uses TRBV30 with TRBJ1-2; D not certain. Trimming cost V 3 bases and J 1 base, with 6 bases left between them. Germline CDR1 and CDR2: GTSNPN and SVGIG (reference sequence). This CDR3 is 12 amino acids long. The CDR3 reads CAWRGVNYGYTF. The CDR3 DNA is TGTGCCTGGAGGGGAGTTAACTATGGCTACACCTTC.

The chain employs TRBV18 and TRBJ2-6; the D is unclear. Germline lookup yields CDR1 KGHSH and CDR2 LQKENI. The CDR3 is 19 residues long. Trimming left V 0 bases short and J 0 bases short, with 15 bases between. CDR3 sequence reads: CASSPPVGAGSSGANVLTF. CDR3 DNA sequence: TGTGCCAGCTCACCACCGGTTGGCGCAGGTTCCTCTGGGGCCAACGTCCTGACTTTC.

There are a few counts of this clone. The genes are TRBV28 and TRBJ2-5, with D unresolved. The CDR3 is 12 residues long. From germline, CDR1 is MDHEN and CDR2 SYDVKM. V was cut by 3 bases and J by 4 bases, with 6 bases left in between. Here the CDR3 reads CASSLLRETQYF. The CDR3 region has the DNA TGTGCCAGCAGTTTGCTGAGAGAGACCCAGTACTTC.

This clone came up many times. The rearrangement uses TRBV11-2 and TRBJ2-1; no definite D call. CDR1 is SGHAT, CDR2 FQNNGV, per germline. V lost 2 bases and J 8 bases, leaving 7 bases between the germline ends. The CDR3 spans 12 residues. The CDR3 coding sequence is TGTGCCAGCAGCTTATCCGAGTATGAGCAGTTCTTC. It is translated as CASSLSEYEQFF.

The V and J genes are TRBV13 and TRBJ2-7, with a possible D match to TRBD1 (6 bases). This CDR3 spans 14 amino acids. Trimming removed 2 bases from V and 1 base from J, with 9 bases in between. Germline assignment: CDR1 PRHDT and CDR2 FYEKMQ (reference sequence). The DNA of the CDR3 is TGTGCCAGCAGCTTACACGGACAGTCCTACGAGCAGTACTTC. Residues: CASSLHGQSYEQYF.

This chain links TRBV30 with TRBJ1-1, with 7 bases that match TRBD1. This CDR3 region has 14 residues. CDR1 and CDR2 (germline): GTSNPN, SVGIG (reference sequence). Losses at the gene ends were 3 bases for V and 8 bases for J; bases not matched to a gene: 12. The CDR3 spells CAWRKGQSVGEAFF. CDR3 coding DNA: TGTGCCTGGAGAAAGGGACAGAGCGTGGGGGAAGCTTTCTTT. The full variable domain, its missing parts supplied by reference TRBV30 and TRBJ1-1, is SQTIHQWPATLVQPVGSPLSLECTVEGTSNPNLYWYRQAAGRGLQLLFYSVGIGQISSEVPQNLSASRPQDRQFILSSKKLLLSDSGFYLCAWRKGQSVGEAFFGQGTRLTVV.

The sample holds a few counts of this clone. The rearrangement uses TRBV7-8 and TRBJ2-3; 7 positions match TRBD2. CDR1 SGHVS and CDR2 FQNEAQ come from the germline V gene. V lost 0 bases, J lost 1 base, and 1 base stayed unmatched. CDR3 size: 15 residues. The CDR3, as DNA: TGTGCCAGCAGCTTAGCGCTAGCGGGCACAGATACGCAGTATTTT. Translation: CASSLALAGTDTQYF.

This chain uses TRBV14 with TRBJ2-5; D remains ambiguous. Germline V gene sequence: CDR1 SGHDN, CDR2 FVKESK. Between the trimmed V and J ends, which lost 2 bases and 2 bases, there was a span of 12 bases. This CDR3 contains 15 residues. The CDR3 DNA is TGTGCCAGCAGCCAACTTACTGGGCCGCAAGAGACCCAGTACTTC. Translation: CASSQLTGPQETQYF.

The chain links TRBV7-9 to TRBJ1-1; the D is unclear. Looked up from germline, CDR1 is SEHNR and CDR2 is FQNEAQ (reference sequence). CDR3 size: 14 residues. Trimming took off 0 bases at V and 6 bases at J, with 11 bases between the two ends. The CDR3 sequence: CASSLASGGAEAFF. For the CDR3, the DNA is TGTGCCAGCAGCTTAGCCTCCGGTGGTGCTGAAGCTTTCTTT.

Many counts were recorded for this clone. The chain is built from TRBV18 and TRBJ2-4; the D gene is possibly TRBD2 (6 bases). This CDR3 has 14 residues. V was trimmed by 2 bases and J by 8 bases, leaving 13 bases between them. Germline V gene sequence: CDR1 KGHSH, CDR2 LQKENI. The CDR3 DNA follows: TGTGCCAGCTCACCAACTAGCTCTCCGGACATTCAGTACTTC. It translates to CASSPTSSPDIQYF.